Shown below are 4 T cell receptor beta chains from a single sample sequenced in a study of long-term antiretroviral therapy in people with HIV. Survey-level resolution applied to immunoSEQ assay v3.0. Generated by immunoSEQ multiplex PCR, the TCRdb table keeps only in-frame clones and is missing some. The sample has more than 25,000 clones; roughly 87% are singletons. The sample consisted of unsorted PBMCs, taken 2 years after starting antiretroviral therapy. These receptor sequences come from a man aged 45 to 65 with HIV.

This chain joins TRBV28 and TRBJ2-3; 14 bases agree with TRBD2. Per germline, CDR1 MDHEN and CDR2 SYDVKM. The CDR3 loop spans 19 amino acids. After removal of 5 bases from V and 2 bases from J, the junction contained 12 bases not matched to a gene. CDR3 sequence (DNA): TGTGCCAGCAGTGGGACTAGCGGGAGACCTTCGGGGGACACAGATACGCAGTATTTT. The encoded protein is CASSGTSGRPSGDTDTQYF.

The chain employs TRBV28 and TRBJ2-7, with D maybe TRBD2 (6 bases). This CDR3 region has 16 residues. Germline V gene sequence: CDR1 MDHEN, CDR2 SYDVKM. Trimming shortened V by 4 bases and J by 0 bases, and 16 bases separated the two germline ends. DNA of the CDR3: TGTGCCAGCAGTTCACCCGGGACTTCGGACTCCTACGAGCAGTACTTC. Protein: CASSSPGTSDSYEQYF.

The rearrangement links TRBV11-2 to TRBJ2-2; possible D gene TRBD1, 6 bases. Germline CDR1 reads SGHAT; CDR2 reads FQNNGV. The CDR3 runs to 14 residues. The V and J ends lost 6 bases and 6 bases respectively, with 14 bases between them. The CDR3, as DNA: TGTGCCAGCAGTTGGACAGCTGGGTCCGGGGAGCTGTTTTTT. Translated, it gives CASSWTAGSGELFF.

This chain connects TRBV19 to TRBJ1-1, with TRBD1 identical over 7 bases. CDR1 and CDR2 from the germline V gene are LNHDA and SQIVND (reference sequence). V was pared by 3 bases and J by 2 bases, with 6 bases of the junction left unmatched. This CDR3 has 15 amino acids. The CDR3 spells CASSIMEGANTEAFF. The CDR3, as DNA: TGTGCCAGTAGTATCATGGAGGGGGCCAACACTGAAGCTTTCTTT.